This T cell receptor beta chain was sequenced for a study of regulatory T cells in long-lasting Graves disease. The overall study: Duration of antithyroid drug therapy among newly diagnosed Graves' patients was under 3 months. General observations from the study: Relative to newly diagnosed Graves' patients, persistent ones had lower TCR diversity.

The time point: newly diagnosed GD, antithyroid drugs for less than 3 months. From PBMCs, RNA was extracted and then used to make the TCR library. Assembly of TCR beta libraries relied on iRepertoire HTBI primers together with Arm-PCR of CDR3 regions. TCRdb re-analysed the multiplex PCR reads in MiXCR, keeping a single row per CDR3 protein. The data contain a few hundred thousand distinct CDR3 sequences, 15% to 20% of them seen just once; the ten biggest clones take up over 20%. To note about this clonotype: No antigen is known for it.

CDR3 size: 15 residues. Trimming removed 0 bases from V and 0 bases from J, with 6 bases in between. J is TRBJ1-3 and V is TRBV12-3 or TRBV12-4; no clear D gene. Sequencing used peripheral blood mononuclear cells (PBMCs), obtained at new diagnosis, from a patient treated with antithyroid drugs. This sequence originates from a female donor with Graves disease. The CDR3 reads CASSLAAGSGNTIYF. CDR3 in DNA: TGTGCCAGCAGTTTAGCGGCAGGCTCTGGAAACACCATATATTTT.